The source of this TCR beta chain is a study of T cells in Graves' hyperthyroidism and ophthalmopathy. Study-level findings and limits: Clonotypes that were expanded in thyroid above 0.001 mostly appeared in blood too.

The PBMCs were taken from less than 11 ml of fresh peripheral blood. With regard to this clonotype: Its antigen is unidentified.

Amplification of TCR beta CDR3 regions was performed using RNA transcripts as template. The study used the HTBI primer set for a first-round RT-PCR of the TCR CDR3. TCRdb passed the multiplex PCR reads through MiXCR, listing each CDR3 protein once. Among around 600,000 distinct CDR3 sequences, around 15% were seen once, and the ten largest hold 12%. From germline, CDR1 is MGHDK and CDR2 SYGVNS. The CDR3 runs 15 residues. Trimming shortened V by 2 bases and J by 2 bases, and 10 bases separated the two germline ends. The receptor's source is a woman between 50 and 59 years old with Graves' ophthalmopathy. This chain connects TRBV25-1 to TRBJ2-1, with no clear D. The sequenced sample was blood. This CDR3 reads CASSERERTYNEQFF. The CDR3 DNA follows: TGTGCCAGCAGTGAACGAGAGAGAACCTACAATGAGCAGTTCTTC.